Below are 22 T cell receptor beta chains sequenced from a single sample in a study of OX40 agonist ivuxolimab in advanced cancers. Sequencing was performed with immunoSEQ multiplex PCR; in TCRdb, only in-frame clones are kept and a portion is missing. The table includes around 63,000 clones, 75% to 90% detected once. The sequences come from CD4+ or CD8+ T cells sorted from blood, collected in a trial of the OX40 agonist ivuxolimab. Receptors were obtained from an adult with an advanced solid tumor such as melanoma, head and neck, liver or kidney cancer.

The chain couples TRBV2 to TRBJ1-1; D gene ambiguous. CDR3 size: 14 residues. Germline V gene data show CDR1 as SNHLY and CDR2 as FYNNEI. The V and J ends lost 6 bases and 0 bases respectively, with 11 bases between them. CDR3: CASSLGRLNTEAFF. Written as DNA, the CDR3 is TGTGCCAGCAGCCTCGGCCGGCTGAACACTGAAGCTTTCTTT.

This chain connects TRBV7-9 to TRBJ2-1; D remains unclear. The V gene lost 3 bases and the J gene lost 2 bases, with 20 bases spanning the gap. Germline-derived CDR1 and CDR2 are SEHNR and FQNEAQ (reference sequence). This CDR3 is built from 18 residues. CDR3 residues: CASSFGKRYGLTYNEQFF. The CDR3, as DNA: TGTGCCAGCAGCTTTGGAAAAAGATACGGGCTTACCTACAATGAGCAGTTCTTC.

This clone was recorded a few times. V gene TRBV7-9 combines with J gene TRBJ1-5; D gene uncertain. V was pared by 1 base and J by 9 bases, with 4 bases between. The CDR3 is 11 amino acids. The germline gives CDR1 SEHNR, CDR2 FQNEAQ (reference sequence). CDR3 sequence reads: CASSLEGPQHF. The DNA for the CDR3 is TGTGCCAGCAGCTTAGAAGGGCCCCAGCATTTT.

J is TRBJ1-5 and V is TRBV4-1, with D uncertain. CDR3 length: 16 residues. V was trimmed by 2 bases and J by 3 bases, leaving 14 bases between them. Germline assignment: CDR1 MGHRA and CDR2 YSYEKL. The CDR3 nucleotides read TGCGCCAGCAGCCAAAGGGCCCCGGCGGACAATCAGCCCCAGCATTTT. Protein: CASSQRAPADNQPQHF.

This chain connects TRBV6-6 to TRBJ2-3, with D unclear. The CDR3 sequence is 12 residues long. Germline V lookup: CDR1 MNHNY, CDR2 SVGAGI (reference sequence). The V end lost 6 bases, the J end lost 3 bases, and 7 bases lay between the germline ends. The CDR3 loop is CASSPVTDTQYF. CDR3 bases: TGTGCCAGCAGCCCCGTGACAGATACGCAGTATTTT.

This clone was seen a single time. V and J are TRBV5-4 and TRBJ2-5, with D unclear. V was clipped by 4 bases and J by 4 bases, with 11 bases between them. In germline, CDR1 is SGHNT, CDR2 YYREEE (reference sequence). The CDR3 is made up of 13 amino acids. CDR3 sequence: CASSPTGPETQYF. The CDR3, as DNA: TGTGCCAGCAGCCCTACCGGGCCAGAGACCCAGTACTTC. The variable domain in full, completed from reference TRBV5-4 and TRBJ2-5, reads ETGVTQSPTHLIKTRGQQVTLRCSSQSGHNTVSWYQQALGQGPQFIFQYYREEENGRGNFPPRFSGLQFPNYSSELNVNALELDDSALYLCASSPTGPETQYFGPGTRLLVL.

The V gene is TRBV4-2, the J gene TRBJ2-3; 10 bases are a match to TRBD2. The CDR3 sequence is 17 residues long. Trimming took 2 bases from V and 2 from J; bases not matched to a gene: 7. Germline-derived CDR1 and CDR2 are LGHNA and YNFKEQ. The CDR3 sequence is CASSQSLAGALTDTQYF. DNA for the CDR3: TGTGCCAGCAGCCAAAGTCTAGCGGGGGCTCTCACAGATACGCAGTATTTT.

The CDR3 spells CASRLLREVRETQYF. The CDR3 region has the DNA TGTGCCAGCAGGTTATTGCGGGAGGTGAGGGAGACCCAGTACTTC. The chain recombines TRBV7-9 with TRBJ2-5; 8 bases align to TRBD2. CDR1 and CDR2 from the germline V gene are SEHNR and FQNEAQ (reference sequence). The CDR3 is made up of 15 amino acids. Trimming took 6 bases from V and 5 from J; bases not matched to a gene: 11.

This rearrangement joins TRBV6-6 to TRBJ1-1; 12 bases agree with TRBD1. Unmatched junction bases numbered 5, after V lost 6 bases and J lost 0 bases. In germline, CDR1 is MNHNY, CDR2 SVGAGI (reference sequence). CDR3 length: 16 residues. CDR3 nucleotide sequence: TGTGCCAGCAGAGGGACAGGGGGCCTGGTGAACACTGAAGCTTTCTTT. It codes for CASRGTGGLVNTEAFF.

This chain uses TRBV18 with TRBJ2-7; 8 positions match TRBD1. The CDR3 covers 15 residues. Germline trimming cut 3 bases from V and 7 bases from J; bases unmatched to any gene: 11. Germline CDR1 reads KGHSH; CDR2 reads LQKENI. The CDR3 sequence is CASSPPGQGSREQYF. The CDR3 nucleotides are TGTGCCAGCTCACCCCCCGGACAGGGTTCGAGGGAGCAGTACTTC.

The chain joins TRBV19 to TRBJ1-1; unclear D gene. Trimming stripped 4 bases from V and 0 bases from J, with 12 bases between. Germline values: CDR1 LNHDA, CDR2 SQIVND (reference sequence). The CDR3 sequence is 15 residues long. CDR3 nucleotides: TGTGCCAGTAGTAACAAGGGAACGGTGAACACTGAAGCTTTCTTT. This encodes CASSNKGTVNTEAFF.

The CDR3 reads CASSSVLLFGNSALHF. The CDR3 nucleotides are TGTGCCAGTAGTTCGGTCCTCTTATTTGGAAATTCGGCCCTCCACTTT. V and J are TRBV19 and TRBJ1-6; D call uncertain. CDR3 size: 16 residues. CDR1 is LNHDA and CDR2 is SQIVND in the germline V gene (reference sequence). V lost 5 bases, J lost 14 bases, and 25 bases lay in between.

CDR3 residues: CASTPSGRALVETQYF. CDR3 nucleotide sequence: TGTGCCAGTACCCCTAGCGGGAGGGCTTTGGTAGAGACCCAGTACTTC. The rearrangement joins TRBV19 to TRBJ2-5; 12 nucleotides match TRBD2. The CDR3 consists of 16 residues. V lost 7 bases, J lost 4 bases, and 10 bases stayed unmatched. Per germline, CDR1 LNHDA and CDR2 SQIVND (reference sequence).

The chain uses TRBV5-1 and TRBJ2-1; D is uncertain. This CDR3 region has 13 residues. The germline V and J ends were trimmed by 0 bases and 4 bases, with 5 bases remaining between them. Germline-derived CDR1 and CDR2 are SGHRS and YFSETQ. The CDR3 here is CASSLGQYNEQFF. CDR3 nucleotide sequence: TGCGCCAGCAGCTTGGGACAATACAATGAGCAGTTCTTC.

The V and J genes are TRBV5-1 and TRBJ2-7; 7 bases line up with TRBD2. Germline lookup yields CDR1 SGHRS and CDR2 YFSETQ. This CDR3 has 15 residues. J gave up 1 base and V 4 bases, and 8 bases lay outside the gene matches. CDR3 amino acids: CASSGREAGSYEQYF. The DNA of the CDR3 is TGCGCCAGCAGCGGGAGGGAAGCGGGGTCCTACGAGCAGTACTTC.

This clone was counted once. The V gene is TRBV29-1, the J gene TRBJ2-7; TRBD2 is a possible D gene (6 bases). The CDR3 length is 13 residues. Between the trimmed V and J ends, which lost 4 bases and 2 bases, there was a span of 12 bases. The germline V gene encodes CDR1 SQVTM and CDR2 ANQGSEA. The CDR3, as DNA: TGCAGCGTTGGGAGGGGCGGCCCCTACGAGCAGTACTTC. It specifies CSVGRGGPYEQYF.

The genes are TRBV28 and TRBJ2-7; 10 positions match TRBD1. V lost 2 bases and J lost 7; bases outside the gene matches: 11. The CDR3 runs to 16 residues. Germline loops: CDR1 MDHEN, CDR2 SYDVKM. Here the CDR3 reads CASSLQATGQGREQYF. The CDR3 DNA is TGTGCCAGCAGTTTACAGGCCACGGGACAGGGGCGTGAGCAGTACTTC.

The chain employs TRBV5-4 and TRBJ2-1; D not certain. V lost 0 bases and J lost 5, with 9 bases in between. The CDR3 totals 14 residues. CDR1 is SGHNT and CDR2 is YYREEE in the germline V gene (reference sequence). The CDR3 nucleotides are TGTGCCAGCAGCTTGGACCCCCCCAACAATGAGCAGTTCTTC. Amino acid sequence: CASSLDPPNNEQFF. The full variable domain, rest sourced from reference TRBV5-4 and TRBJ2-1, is ETGVTQSPTHLIKTRGQQVTLRCSSQSGHNTVSWYQQALGQGPQFIFQYYREEENGRGNFPPRFSGLQFPNYSSELNVNALELDDSALYLCASSLDPPNNEQFFGPGTRLTVL.

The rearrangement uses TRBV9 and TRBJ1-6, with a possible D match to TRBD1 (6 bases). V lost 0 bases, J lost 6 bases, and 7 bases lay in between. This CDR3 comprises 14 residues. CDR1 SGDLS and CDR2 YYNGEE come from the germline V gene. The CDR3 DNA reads TGTGCCAGCAGCGTAGGACAGGTTAATTCACCCCTCCACTTT. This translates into CASSVGQVNSPLHF.

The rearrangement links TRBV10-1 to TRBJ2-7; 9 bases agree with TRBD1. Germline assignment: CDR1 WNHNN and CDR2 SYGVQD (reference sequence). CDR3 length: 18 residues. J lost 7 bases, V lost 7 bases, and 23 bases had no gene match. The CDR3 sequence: CASMGRDRVLPGTGEQYF. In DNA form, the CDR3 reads TGCGCCAGCATGGGACGGGACAGGGTATTACCTGGGACTGGAGAGCAGTACTTC.

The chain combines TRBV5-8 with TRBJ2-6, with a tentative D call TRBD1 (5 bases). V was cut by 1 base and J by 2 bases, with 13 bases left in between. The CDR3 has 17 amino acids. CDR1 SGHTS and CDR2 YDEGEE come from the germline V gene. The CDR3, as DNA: TGTGCCAGCAGCTTGATAATAGGACACGCTGGGGCCAACGTCCTGACTTTC. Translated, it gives CASSLIIGHAGANVLTF.

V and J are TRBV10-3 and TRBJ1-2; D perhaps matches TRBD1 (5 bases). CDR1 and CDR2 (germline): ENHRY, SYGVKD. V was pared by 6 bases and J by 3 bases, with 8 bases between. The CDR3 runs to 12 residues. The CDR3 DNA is TGTGCCATCAGCAGGGCCTACTATGGCTACACCTTC. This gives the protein CAISRAYYGYTF.